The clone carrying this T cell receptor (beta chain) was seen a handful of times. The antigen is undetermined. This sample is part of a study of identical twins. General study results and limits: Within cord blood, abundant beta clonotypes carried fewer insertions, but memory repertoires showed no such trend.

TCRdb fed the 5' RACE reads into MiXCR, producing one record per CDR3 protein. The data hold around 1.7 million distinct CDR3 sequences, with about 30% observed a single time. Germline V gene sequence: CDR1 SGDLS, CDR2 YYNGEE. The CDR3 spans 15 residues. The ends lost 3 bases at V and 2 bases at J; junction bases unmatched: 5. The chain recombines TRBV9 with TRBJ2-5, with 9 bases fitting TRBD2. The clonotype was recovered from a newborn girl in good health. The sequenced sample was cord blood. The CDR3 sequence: CASSGLAGPQETQYF. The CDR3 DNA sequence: TGTGCCAGCAGCGGTCTAGCGGGGCCTCAAGAGACCCAGTACTTC.